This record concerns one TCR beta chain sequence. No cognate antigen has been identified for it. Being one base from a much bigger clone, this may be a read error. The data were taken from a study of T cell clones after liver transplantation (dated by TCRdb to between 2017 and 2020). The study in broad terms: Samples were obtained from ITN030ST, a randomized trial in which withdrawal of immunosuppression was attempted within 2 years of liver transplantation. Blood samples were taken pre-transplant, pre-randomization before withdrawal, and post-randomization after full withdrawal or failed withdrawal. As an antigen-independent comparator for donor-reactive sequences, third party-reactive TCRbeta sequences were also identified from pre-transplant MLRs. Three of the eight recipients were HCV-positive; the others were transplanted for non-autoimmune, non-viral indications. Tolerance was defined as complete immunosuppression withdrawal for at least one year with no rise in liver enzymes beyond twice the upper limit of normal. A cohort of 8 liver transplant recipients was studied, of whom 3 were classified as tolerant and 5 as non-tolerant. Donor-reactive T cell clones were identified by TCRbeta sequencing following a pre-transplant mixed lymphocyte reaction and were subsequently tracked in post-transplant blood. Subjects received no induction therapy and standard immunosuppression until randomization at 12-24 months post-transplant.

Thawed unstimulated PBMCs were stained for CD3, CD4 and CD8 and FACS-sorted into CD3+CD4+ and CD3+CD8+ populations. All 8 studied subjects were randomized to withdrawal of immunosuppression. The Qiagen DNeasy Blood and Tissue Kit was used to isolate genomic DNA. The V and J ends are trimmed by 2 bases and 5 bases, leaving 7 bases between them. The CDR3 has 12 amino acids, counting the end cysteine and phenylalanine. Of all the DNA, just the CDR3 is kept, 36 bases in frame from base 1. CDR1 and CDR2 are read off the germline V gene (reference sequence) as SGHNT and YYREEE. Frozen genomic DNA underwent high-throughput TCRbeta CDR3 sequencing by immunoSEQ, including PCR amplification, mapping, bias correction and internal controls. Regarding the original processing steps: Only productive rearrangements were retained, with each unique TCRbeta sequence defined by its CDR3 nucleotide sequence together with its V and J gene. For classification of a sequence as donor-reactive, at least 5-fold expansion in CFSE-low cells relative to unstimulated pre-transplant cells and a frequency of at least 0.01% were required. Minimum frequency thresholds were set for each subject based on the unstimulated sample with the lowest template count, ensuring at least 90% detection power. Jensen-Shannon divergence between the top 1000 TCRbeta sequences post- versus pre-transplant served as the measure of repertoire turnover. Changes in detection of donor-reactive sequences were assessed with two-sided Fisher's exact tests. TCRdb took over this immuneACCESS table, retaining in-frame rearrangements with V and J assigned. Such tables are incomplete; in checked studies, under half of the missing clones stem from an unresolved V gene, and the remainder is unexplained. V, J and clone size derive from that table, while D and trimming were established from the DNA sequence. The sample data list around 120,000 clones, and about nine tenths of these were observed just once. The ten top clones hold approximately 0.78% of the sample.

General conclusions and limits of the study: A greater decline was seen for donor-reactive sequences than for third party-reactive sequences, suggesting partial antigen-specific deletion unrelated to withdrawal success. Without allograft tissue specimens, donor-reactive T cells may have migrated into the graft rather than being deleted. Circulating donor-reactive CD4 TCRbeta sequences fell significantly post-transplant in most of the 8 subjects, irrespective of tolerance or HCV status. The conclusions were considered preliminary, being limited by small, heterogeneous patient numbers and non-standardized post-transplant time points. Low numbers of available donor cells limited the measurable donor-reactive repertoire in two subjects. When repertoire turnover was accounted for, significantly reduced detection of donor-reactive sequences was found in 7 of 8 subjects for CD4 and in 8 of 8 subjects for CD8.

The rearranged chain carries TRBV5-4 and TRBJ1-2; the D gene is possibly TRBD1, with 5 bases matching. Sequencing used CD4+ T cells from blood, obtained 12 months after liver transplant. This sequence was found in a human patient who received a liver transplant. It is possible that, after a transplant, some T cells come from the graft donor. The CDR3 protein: CASSLDSYGYTF. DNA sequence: TGTGCCAGCAGCTTAGACAGTTATGGCTACACCTTC.